The 20 T cell receptor beta chains given below trace back to one sample, sequenced in a study of CD8 T cells in Susac syndrome. RNA in amounts of roughly 0.5 to 1 ug was reverse transcribed with random hexamers. TCRdb reprocessed the immunoSEQ multiplex PCR reads via MiXCR and lists one record per CDR3 protein. The sample lists 170,000 or so distinct CDR3 sequences; approximately 96% were seen once. Material for sequencing was CD8+ T cells from PBMCs. These receptors were obtained from a human donor with multiple sclerosis.

V is TRBV4-1 and J is TRBJ2-1; the match to TRBD2 covers 12 bases. CDR1 is MGHRA, CDR2 YSYEKL, per germline. V lost 2 bases to trimming and J lost 8 bases; unmatched junction nucleotides: 1. The CDR3 sequence is 14 residues long. CDR3 nucleotides: TGCGCCAGCAGCCAACTAGCGGGAGGGCATGAGCAGTTCTTC. The encoded protein is CASSQLAGGHEQFF.

The rearrangement links TRBV2 to TRBJ2-3; D unclear. Trimming removed 4 bases at V and 0 bases at J, with 11 bases between. Germline V gene data show CDR1 as SNHLY and CDR2 as FYNNEI. The CDR3 loop spans 15 amino acids. The CDR3 bases are TGTGCCAGCAGTGCGGCGGTCGATAGCACAGATACGCAGTATTTT. Translating it yields CASSAAVDSTDTQYF.

This chain uses TRBV20-1 with TRBJ2-7; 8 nucleotides agree with TRBD1. The CDR3 is made up of 12 amino acids. Germline-derived CDR1 and CDR2 are DFQATT and SNEGSKA (reference sequence). V lost 6 bases, J lost 2 bases, and 3 bases stayed unmatched. CDR3 amino acids: CSADRGAYEQYF. The DNA of the CDR3 is TGCAGTGCCGACAGGGGCGCCTACGAGCAGTACTTC.

The V call is TRBV3-1, the J call TRBJ2-3; no clear D. The CDR3 contains 17 residues. Germline V gene data show CDR1 as LGHDT and CDR2 as YNNKEL (reference sequence). V dropped 0 bases and J dropped 4 bases, with 17 bases sitting between them. The DNA of the CDR3 is TGTGCCAGCAGCCAAGATAAGTTCGGCGAGGATGCAGATACGCAGTATTTT. This sequence encodes CASSQDKFGEDADTQYF.

This chain connects TRBV13 to TRBJ2-1; no clear D gene. Trimming left V 7 bases short and J 1 base short, with 14 bases between. The CDR3 length is 15 residues. The germline V gene encodes CDR1 PRHDT and CDR2 FYEKMQ (reference sequence). The CDR3, as DNA: TGTGCCAGCACCGAATTAGGCCATTCCTACAATGAGCAGTTCTTC. Its protein product is CASTELGHSYNEQFF.

The chain combines TRBV18 with TRBJ2-7, with D unresolved. The V and J ends lost 2 bases and 2 bases respectively, with 13 bases between them. Per germline, CDR1 KGHSH and CDR2 LQKENI. CDR3 length equals 15 residues. The CDR3 protein is CASSPREEGPYEQYF. CDR3 nucleotide sequence: TGTGCCAGCTCACCAAGGGAAGAAGGGCCCTACGAGCAGTACTTC.

The chain uses TRBV28 and TRBJ2-7; 9 bases map to TRBD1. V was pared by 5 bases and J by 3 bases, with 5 bases of the junction left unmatched. This CDR3 region has 14 residues. Germline V CDR1 and CDR2: MDHEN, SYDVKM. CDR3 bases: TGTGCCAGCAGTGCGACAGGGGGTAGCTACGAGCAGTACTTC. Residues: CASSATGGSYEQYF.

This clonotype was recorded once. The gene calls are TRBV3-1 and TRBJ1-3, with D unresolved. Germline V gives CDR1 LGHDT, CDR2 YNNKEL (reference sequence). CDR3 length: 12 amino acids. Trimming stripped 0 bases from V and 11 bases from J, with 8 bases between. The CDR3 sequence is CASSQETSAIYF. The CDR3 DNA follows: TGTGCCAGCAGCCAAGAGACGTCGGCCATATATTTT.

The J gene is TRBJ1-2, the V gene TRBV15; D gene unclear. This CDR3 spans 15 amino acids. Germline V lookup: CDR1 LNHNV, CDR2 YYDKDF (reference sequence). V was trimmed by 4 bases and J by 3 bases, leaving 15 bases between them. The CDR3 DNA reads TGTGCCACCAGCACCACGATAGATGCCCACTATGGCTACACCTTC. The encoded protein is CATSTTIDAHYGYTF.

DNA for the CDR3: TGTGCCAGCTCACCCGTAATTATCAAGAACACTGAAGCTTTCTTT. Translating it yields CASSPVIIKNTEAFF. The rearrangement links TRBV18 to TRBJ1-1; D not certain. The V gene lost 3 bases and the J gene lost 1 base, with 12 bases spanning the gap. Germline loops: CDR1 KGHSH, CDR2 LQKENI. This CDR3 region has 15 residues.

This clonotype has only a few counts. The chain links TRBV15 to TRBJ2-7; maybe TRBD2 (6 bases). CDR3 length equals 14 residues. Trimming shortened V by 5 bases and J by 1 base, and 12 bases separated the two germline ends. The germline gives CDR1 LNHNV, CDR2 YYDKDF (reference sequence). This chain's CDR3 is CATSRGLLSYEQYF. As DNA, the CDR3 is TGTGCCACCAGCCGGGGACTTCTATCCTACGAGCAGTACTTC.

The chain is built from TRBV12-3 or TRBV12-4 and TRBJ2-7, with 9 bases lining up with TRBD1. The CDR3 is made up of 15 amino acids. Germline trimming cut 6 bases from V and 6 bases from J; bases unmatched to any gene: 12. CDR3 protein: CASSTTGTGYVEQYF. Here the CDR3 DNA reads TGTGCCAGCAGCACGACCGGGACAGGGTATGTCGAGCAGTACTTC.

The CDR3 is CASSPGMSNQPQHF. Written as DNA, the CDR3 is TGTGCCAGCAGCCCGGGGATGAGCAATCAGCCCCAGCATTTT. This chain links TRBV27 with TRBJ1-5, with D unresolved. Germline loops: CDR1 MNHEY, CDR2 SMNVEV (reference sequence). This CDR3 contains 14 residues. V was shortened by 6 bases and J by 1 base, with 10 bases between the two germline ends.

This clonotype was seen once. The V gene is TRBV20-1, the J gene TRBJ2-7, with D possibly called TRBD1 or TRBD2 (5 bases each). CDR1 is DFQATT, CDR2 SNEGSKA, per germline (reference sequence). Deletions cut 1 base from V and 2 bases from J, with 12 bases between. The CDR3 totals 14 residues. The CDR3 spells CSARVKGSTYEQYF. As DNA, the CDR3 is TGCAGTGCTAGAGTAAAGGGGAGCACCTACGAGCAGTACTTC.

The V gene is TRBV9, the J gene TRBJ2-1, with TRBD2 identical over 11 bases. The V gene end was trimmed by 5 bases and the J gene end by 8 bases; junction bases not matched to a gene: 18. CDR1 SGDLS and CDR2 YYNGEE come from the germline V gene. This CDR3 has 18 amino acids. The CDR3 protein is CASSNPSGTSGKTHEQFF. CDR3 sequence (DNA): TGTGCCAGCAGTAACCCTTCGGGGACTAGCGGAAAGACCCATGAGCAGTTCTTC.

This chain joins TRBV30 and TRBJ2-3, with TRBD2 identical over 8 bases. With 0 bases clipped from V and 4 bases from J, the junction kept 6 bases outside the gene matches. From germline, CDR1 is GTSNPN and CDR2 SVGIG (reference sequence). The CDR3 length is 15 residues. The CDR3: CAWSVGREGPDTQYF. CDR3 DNA sequence: TGTGCCTGGAGTGTGGGTCGGGAGGGTCCAGATACGCAGTATTTT.

This chain connects TRBV29-1 to TRBJ2-6; D gene ambiguous. There are 15 residues in the CDR3. The germline gives CDR1 SQVTM, CDR2 ANQGSEA. V was cut by 1 base and J by 0 bases, with 7 bases left in between. The CDR3 DNA reads as TGCAGCGTTGAAGGAGACCACTCTGGGGCCAACGTCCTGACTTTC. Translated: CSVEGDHSGANVLTF.

The chain links TRBV20-1 to TRBJ2-7, with D perhaps TRBD2 (5 bases). V was trimmed by 2 bases and J by 3 bases, leaving 14 bases between them. From germline, CDR1 is DFQATT and CDR2 SNEGSKA (reference sequence). This CDR3 spans 14 amino acids. The CDR3 coding sequence is TGCAGTGCTAGAAGTTTTCCGGAGGACTACGAGCAGTACTTC. This sequence encodes CSARSFPEDYEQYF.

The chain recombines TRBV3-1 with TRBJ2-5; D uncertain. Deletions cut 3 bases from V and 5 bases from J, with 10 bases between. Germline CDR1 reads LGHDT; CDR2 reads YNNKEL (reference sequence). CDR3 length equals 13 residues. The CDR3 here is CASSHPSWETQYF. CDR3 bases: TGTGCCAGCAGCCATCCCTCCTGGGAGACCCAGTACTTC.

The V and J genes are TRBV28 and TRBJ1-5; 10 nucleotides agree with TRBD1. This CDR3 is 16 amino acids long. The V segment lost 3 bases and the J segment 3 bases; nucleotides outside the gene matches: 5. Germline values: CDR1 MDHEN, CDR2 SYDVKM. The CDR3 reads CASSFVDRGHNQPQHF. CDR3 coding DNA: TGTGCCAGCAGTTTCGTTGACAGGGGGCACAATCAGCCCCAGCATTTT.